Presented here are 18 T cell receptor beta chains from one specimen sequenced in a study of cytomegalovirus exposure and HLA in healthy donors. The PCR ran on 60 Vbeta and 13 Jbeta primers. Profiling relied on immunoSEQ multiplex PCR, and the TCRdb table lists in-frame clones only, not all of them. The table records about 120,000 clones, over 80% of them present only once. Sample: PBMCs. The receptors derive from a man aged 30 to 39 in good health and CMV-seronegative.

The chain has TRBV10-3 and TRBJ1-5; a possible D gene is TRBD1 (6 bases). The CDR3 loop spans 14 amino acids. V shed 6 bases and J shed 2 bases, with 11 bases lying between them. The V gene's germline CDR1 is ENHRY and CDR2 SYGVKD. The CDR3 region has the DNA TGTGCCATCAGGGACAGCGACGGCAATCAGCCCCAGCATTTT. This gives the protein CAIRDSDGNQPQHF.

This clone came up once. The CDR3 loop reads CASSLGDRNYGYTF. The CDR3 bases are TGCGCCAGCAGCTTGGGGGACAGGAACTATGGCTACACCTTC. The chain employs TRBV5-1 and TRBJ1-2; 8 positions agree with TRBD1. This CDR3 spans 14 amino acids. V lost 0 bases and J lost 2; bases outside the gene matches: 0. Germline V gives CDR1 SGHRS, CDR2 YFSETQ.

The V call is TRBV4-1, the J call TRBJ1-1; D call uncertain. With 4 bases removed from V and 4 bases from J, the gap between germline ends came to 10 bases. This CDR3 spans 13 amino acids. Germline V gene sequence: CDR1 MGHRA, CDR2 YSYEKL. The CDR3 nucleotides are TGCGCCAGCAGCCGCTCCGAGGGCACTGAAGCTTTCTTT. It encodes CASSRSEGTEAFF.

CDR3 in amino acids: CASSSPRAGNQPQHF. CDR3 in DNA: TGTGCCAGCAGTTCCCCCCGGGCGGGAAATCAGCCCCAGCATTTT. The rearrangement links TRBV27 to TRBJ1-5; no clear D gene. Germline CDR1 is MNHEY and CDR2 is SMNVEV (reference sequence). This CDR3 is built from 15 residues. Between the trimmed V and J ends, which lost 4 bases and 4 bases, there was a span of 14 bases.

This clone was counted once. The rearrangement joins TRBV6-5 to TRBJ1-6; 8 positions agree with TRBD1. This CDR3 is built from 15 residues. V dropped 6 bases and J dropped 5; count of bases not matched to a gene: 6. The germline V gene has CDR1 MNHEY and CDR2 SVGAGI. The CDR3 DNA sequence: TGTGCCAGCAGAGGACAGGGTAACGATAATTCACCCCTCCACTTT. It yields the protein CASRGQGNDNSPLHF.

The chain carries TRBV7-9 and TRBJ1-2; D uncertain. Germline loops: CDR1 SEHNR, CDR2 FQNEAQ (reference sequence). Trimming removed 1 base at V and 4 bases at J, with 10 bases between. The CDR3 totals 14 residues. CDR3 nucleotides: TGTGCCAGCAGCTTAGATACAGAGTTCTATGGCTACACCTTC. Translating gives CASSLDTEFYGYTF.

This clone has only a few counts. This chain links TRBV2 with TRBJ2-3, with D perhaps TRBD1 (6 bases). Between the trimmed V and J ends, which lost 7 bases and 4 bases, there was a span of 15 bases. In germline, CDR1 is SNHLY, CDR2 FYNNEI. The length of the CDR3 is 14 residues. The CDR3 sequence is CASKLESGADTQYF. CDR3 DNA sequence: TGTGCCAGCAAGCTAGAGTCAGGGGCAGATACGCAGTATTTT. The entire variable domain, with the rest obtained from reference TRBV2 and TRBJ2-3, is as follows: EPEVTQTPSHQVTQMGQEVILRCVPISNHLYFYWYRQILGQKVEFLVSFYNNEISEKSEIFDDQFSVERPDGSNFTLKIRSTKLEDSAMYFCASKLESGADTQYFGPGTRLTVL.

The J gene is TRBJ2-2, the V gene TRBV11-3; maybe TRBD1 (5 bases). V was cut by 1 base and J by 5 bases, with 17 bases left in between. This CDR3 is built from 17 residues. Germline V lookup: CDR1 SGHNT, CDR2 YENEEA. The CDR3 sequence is CASSLGLGREGTGELFF. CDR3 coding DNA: TGTGCCAGCAGCTTAGGACTGGGCAGGGAAGGGACCGGGGAGCTGTTTTTT.

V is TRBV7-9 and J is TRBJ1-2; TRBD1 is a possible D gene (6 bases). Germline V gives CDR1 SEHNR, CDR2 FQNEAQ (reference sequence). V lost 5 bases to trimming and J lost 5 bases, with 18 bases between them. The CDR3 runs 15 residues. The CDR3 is CASSLAGGREYGYTF. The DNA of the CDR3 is TGTGCCAGCAGCCTTGCGGGGGGCAGGGAATATGGCTACACCTTC.

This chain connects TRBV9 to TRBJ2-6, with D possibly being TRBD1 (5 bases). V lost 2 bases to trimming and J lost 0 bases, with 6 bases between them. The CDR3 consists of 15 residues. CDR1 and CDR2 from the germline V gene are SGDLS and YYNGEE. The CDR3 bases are TGTGCCAGCAGCGTCCAGGGCTCTGGGGCCAACGTCCTGACTTTC. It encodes CASSVQGSGANVLTF.

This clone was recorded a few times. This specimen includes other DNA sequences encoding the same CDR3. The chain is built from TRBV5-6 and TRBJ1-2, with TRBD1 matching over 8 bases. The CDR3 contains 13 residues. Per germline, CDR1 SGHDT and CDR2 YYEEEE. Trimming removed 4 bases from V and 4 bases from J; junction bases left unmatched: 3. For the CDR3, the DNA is TGTGCCAGCAGCCCCGACAGGGGCTATGGCTACACCTTC. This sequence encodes CASSPDRGYGYTF.

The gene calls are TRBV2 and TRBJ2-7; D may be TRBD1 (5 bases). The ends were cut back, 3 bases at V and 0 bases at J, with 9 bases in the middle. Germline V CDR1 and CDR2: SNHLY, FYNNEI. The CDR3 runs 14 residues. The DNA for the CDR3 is TGTGCCAGCAGTGAGCGACAGTACTCCTACGAGCAGTACTTC. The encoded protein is CASSERQYSYEQYF.

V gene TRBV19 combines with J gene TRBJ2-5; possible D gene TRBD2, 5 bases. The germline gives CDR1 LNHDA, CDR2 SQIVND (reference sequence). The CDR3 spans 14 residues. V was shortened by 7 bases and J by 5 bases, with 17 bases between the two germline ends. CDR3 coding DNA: TGTGCCAGTAACCCGGCGGGCCTAGGGGAGACCCAGTACTTC. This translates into CASNPAGLGETQYF.

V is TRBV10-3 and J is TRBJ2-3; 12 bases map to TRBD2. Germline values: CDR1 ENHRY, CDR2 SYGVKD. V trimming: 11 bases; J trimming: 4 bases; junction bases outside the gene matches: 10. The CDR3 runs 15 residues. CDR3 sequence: CAAGLTSGRPDTQYF. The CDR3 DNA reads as TGTGCCGCCGGGCTTACTAGCGGGAGGCCAGATACGCAGTATTTT.

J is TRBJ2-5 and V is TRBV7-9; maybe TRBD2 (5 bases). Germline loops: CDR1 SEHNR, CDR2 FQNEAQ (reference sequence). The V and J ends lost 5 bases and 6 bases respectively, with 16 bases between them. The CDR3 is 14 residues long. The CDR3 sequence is CASSPISAGKTQYF. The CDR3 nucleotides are TGTGCCAGCAGCCCGATTTCGGCCGGGAAGACCCAGTACTTC.

Here the CDR3 reads CASSSRTGGAGELFF. Here the CDR3 DNA reads TGCGCCAGCAGCTCCAGGACAGGGGGCGCCGGGGAGCTGTTTTTT. The chain employs TRBV5-1 and TRBJ2-2; the match to TRBD1 covers 11 bases. After removal of 3 bases from V and 6 bases from J, the junction contained 4 bases not matched to a gene. The CDR3 totals 15 residues. Looked up from germline, CDR1 is SGHRS and CDR2 is YFSETQ.

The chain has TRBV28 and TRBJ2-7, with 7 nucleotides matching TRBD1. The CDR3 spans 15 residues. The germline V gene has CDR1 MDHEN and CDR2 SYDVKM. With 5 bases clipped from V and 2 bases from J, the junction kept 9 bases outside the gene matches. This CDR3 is CASSILIGTAYEQYF. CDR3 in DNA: TGTGCCAGCAGTATCCTAATTGGGACAGCCTACGAGCAGTACTTC.

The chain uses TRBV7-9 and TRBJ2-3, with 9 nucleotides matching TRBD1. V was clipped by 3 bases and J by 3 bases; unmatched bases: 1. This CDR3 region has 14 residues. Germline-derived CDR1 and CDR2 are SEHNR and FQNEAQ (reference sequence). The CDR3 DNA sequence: TGTGCCAGCAGCTTGGACAGGGGTACAGATACGCAGTATTTT. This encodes CASSLDRGTDTQYF.